The clone carrying this TCR beta chain was picked up many times. Antigen unknown. TCRdb re-called the multiplex PCR reads through MiXCR, storing one row per CDR3 protein. The sample includes some 97,000 distinct CDR3 sequences, approximately 22% of them seen just once. Breast cancer patients provided tissue from their axillary draining lymph nodes. The source of the sample is a study of breast tumors, draining lymph nodes, adjacent tissues. Study-wide points: The data were judged consistent with most tumor T cells coming from lymph node and expanding in tumor. Compared with basal-like, luminal-like tumors shared significantly more repertoire with nontumor tissue. Data only fit, rather than demonstrated, lymph node origin of most tumor T cells.

CDR3 size: 13 residues. The V gene's germline CDR1 is SEHNR and CDR2 FQNEAQ (reference sequence). The V end was cut by 3 bases, the J end by 6 bases, with 11 bases between. The sequence was obtained from a female donor with breast cancer. Some clones in this sample may be carry-over from other donors' samples. This chain connects TRBV7-9 to TRBJ1-2; D may be TRBD1 (5 bases). The sample comprised axillary lymph node tissue. The CDR3 nucleotides are TGTGCCAGCAGCTTCGGGCAGGGACATGGCTACACCTTC. Translation: CASSFGQGHGYTF. The complete variable domain, with remaining parts taken from reference TRBV7-9 and TRBJ1-2, reads DTGVSQNPRHKITKRGQNVTFRCDPISEHNRLYWYRQTLGQGPEFLTYFQNEAQLEKSRLLSDRFSAERPKGSFSTLEIQRTEQGDSAMYLCASSFGQGHGYTFGSGTRLTVV.